This T cell receptor (beta chain) was identified in a study of CD8 T cells in ankylosing spondylitis. TCRdb redid the calling of the 5' RACE reads with MiXCR, one entry per CDR3 protein. The sample lists 200,000 to 250,000 distinct CDR3 sequences, about 11% occurring once. Trimming took 4 bases from V and 0 from J; bases not matched to a gene: 17. The CDR3 runs to 21 residues. Germline V gene data show CDR1 as MNHEY and CDR2 as SMNVEV (reference sequence). The clonotype comes from a male donor with ankylosing spondylitis or in good health (not recorded which). The rearrangement joins TRBV27 to TRBJ2-4; 11 nucleotides line up with TRBD1. The source material was blood, either unsorted or a sorted T cell fraction (not recorded which). CDR3 coding DNA: TGTGCCAGCAGTTGCGCCGGGACAGGGGGGCGAGAATATATAGCCAAAAACATTCAGTACTTC. It yields the protein CASSCAGTGGREYIAKNIQYF.